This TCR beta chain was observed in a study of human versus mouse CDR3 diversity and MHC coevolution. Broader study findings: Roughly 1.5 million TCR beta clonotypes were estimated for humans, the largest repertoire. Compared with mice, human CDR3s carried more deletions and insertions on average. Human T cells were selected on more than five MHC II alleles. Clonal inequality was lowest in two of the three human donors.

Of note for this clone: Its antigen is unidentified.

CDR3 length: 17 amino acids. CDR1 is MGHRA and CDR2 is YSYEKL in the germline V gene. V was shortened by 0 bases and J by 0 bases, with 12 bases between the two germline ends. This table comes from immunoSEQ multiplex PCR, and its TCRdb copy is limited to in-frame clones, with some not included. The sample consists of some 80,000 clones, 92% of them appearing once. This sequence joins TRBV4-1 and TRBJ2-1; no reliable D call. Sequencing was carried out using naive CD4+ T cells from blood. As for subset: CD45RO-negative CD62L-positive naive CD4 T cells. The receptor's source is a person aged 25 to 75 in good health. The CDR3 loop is CASSQDSGHLSYNEQFF. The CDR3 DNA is TGCGCCAGCAGCCAAGATTCTGGGCACCTCTCCTACAATGAGCAGTTCTTC.